The T cell receptor beta chain under discussion was sequenced for a study of blood T cell repertoires in COVID-19 (dated by TCRdb to 2020 to 2021). About the investigation overall: Samples covering the acute and convalescent phases of COVID-19 were provided by collaborators in the United States, Italy and Spain. Where available, HLA class I and class II types were obtained from metadata supplied by the sample provider rather than from assay-based typing. Samples were obtained from the ongoing ImmuneRACE study (first 160 participants) and from over 1,000 subjects provided by 6 global collaborators. The prospective study material was composed of cDNA or gDNA derived from T cells, B-cell-depleted T cells, or PBMCs. The sample metadata nearly always contained a de-identified subject ID, COVID-19 status, age in years and sex. Subjects who had been exposed to COVID-19, were actively infected with it, or had recovered from it provided the deeply sampled blood TCRbeta repertoires that made up the dataset. The repertoires were made available in a free public database intended to serve as a resource for research on the immune response to SARS-CoV-2. Points the paper makes about the study in general: How much clinical and demographic metadata was included differed by source and by participant, and the metadata was provided uncurated.

Regarding this clone: Its antigen remains undetermined. The input lacks base qualities; no much larger clone sits a single base away.

Collaborating institutions collected whole blood in K2EDTA tubes following their own protocols. Collaborator samples were shipped for TCRbeta analysis as frozen whole blood, isolated PBMCs, or DNA extracted from either sample type. CDR1 and CDR2, per the germline V gene (reference sequence), are WNHNN and SYGVQD. The CDR3 contains 15 residues, cysteine and phenylalanine counted. The entry retains the CDR3 DNA only, 45 bases that are in frame from base 1. The germline V and J ends show losses of 11 bases and 1 base respectively, and no gene match explains 11 bases of the junction. TCRbeta CDR3 regions were amplified from genomic DNA using the immunoSEQ Assay, a bias-controlled multiplex PCR. The authors' pipeline ran thus. Nucleated cell counts per sample were estimated from amplification of reference gene primers within the assay. Sequence reads were collapsed and filtered to measure the absolute abundance of every unique TCRbeta CDR3 rearrangement. For each sample, productive Simpson clonality was calculated as the square root of Simpson's diversity index across productive rearrangements. TCRdb carries this immuneACCESS record with in-frame sequences only. Its versions omit some clonotypes, under half of them owing to an unresolved V gene in the studies checked, with the rest unexplained. From that table come the V and J calls and clone size; the DNA was used to work out D and trimming. The sample table lists approximately 210,000 clones, about four fifths of them with a count of one. Around 5.5% of the sample rests with the top ten.

The chain is encoded by TRBV10-1 joined to TRBJ1-5; TRBD1 fits 7 bases in the junction. The clonotype originates from a woman in her seventies with active or convalescent COVID-19. What was sequenced was peripheral blood. In nucleotide form, the sequence is TGCGCCGGAGCGGGCTGGGACAGAAGCAATCAGCCCCAGCATTTT. Its product reads: CAGAGWDRSNQPQHF.